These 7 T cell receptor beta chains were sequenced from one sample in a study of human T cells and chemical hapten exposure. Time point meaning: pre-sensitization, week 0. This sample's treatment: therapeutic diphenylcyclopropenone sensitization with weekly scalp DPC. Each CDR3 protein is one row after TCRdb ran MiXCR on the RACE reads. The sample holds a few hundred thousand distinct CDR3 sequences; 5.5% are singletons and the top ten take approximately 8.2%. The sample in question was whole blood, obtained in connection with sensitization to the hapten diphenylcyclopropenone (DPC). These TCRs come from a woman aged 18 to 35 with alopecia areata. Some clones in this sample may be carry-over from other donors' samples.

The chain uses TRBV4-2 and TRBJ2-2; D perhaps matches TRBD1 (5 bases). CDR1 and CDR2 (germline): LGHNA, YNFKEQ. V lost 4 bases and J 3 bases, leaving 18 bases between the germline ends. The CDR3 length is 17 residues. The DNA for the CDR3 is TGTGCCAGCAGCCGCCCCACGGTGGGGCCGGACACCGGGGAGCTGTTTTTT. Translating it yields CASSRPTVGPDTGELFF.

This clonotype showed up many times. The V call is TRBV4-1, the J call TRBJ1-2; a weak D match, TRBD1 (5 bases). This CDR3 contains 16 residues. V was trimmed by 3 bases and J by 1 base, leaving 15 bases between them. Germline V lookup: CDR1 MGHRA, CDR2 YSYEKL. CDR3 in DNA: TGCGCCAGCAGCCAGAAGTGGGACGAACTTAACTATGGCTACACCTTC. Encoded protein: CASSQKWDELNYGYTF.

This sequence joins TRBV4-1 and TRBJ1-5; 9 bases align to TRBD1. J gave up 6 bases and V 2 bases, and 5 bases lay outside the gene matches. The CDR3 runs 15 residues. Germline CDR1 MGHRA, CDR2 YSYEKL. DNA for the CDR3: TGCGCCAGCAGCCAACTCGGACAGGGGCCTCAGCCCCAGCATTTT. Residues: CASSQLGQGPQPQHF.

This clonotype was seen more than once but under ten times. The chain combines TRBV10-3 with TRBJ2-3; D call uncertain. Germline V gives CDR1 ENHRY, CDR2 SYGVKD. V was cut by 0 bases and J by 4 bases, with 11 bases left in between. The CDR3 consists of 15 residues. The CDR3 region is CAISESPDASDTQYF. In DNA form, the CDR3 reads TGTGCCATCAGTGAGTCGCCGGACGCCTCAGATACGCAGTATTTT.

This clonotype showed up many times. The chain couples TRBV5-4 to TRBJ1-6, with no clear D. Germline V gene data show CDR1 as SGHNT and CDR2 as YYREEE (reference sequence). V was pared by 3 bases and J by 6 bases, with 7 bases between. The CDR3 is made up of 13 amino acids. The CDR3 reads CASSSGINSPLHF. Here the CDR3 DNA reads TGTGCCAGCAGCTCCGGGATTAATTCACCCCTCCACTTT.

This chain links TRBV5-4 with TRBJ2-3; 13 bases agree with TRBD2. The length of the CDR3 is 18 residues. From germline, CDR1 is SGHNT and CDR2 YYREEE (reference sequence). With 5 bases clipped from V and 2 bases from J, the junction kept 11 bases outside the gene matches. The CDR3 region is CASRFARTSGGSTDTQYF. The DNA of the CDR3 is TGTGCCAGCAGATTCGCACGGACTAGCGGGGGCTCCACAGATACGCAGTATTTT.

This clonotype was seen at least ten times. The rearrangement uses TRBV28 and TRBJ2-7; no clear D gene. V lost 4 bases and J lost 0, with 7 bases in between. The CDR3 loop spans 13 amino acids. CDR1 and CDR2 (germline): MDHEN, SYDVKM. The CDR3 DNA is TGTGCCAGCAGTTCCCCCAGCTCCTACGAGCAGTACTTC. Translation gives CASSSPSSYEQYF.